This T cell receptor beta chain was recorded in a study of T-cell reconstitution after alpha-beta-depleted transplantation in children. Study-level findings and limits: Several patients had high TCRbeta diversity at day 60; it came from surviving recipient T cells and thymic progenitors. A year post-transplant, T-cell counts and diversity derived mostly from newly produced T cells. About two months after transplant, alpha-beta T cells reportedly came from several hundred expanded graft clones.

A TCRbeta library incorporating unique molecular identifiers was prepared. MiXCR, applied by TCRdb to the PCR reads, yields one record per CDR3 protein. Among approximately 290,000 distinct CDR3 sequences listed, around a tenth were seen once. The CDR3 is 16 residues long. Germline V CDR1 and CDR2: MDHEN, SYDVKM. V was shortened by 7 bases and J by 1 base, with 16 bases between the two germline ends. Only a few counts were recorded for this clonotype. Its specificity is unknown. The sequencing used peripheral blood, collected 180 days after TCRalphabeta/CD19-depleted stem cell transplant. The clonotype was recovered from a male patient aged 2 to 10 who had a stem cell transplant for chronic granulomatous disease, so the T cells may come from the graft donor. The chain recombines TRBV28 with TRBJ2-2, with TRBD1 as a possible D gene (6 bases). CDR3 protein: CASIPPTGRNTGELFF. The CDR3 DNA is TGTGCCAGCATCCCCCCCACAGGGCGGAACACCGGGGAGCTGTTTTTT. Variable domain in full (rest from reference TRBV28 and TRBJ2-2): DVKVTQSSRYLVKRTGEKVFLECVQDMDHENMFWYRQDPGLGLRLIYFSYDVKMKEKGDIPEGYSVSREKKERFSLILESASTNQTSMYLCASIPPTGRNTGELFFGEGSRLTVL.